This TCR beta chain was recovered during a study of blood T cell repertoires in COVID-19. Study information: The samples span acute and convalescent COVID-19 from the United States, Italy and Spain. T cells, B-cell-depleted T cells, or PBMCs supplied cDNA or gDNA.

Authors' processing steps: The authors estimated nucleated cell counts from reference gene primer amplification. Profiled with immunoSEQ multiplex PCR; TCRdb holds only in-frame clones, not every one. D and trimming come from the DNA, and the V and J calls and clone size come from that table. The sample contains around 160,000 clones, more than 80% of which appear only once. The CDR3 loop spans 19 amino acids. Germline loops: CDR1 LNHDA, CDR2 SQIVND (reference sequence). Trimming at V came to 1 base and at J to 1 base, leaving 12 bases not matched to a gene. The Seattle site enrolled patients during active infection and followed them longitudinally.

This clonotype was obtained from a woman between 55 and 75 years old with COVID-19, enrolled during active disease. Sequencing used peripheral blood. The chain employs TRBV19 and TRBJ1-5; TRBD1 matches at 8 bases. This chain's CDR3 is CASSIVRAGGRSSNQPQHF. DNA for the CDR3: TGTGCCAGTAGTATAGTGAGGGCAGGGGGCAGGTCCAGCAATCAGCCCCAGCATTTT. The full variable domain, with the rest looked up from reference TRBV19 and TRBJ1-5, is DGGITQSPKYLFRKEGQNVTLSCEQNLNHDAMYWYRQDPGQGLRLIYYSQIVNDFQKGDIAEGYSVSREKKESFPLTVTSAQKNPTAFYLCASSIVRAGGRSSNQPQHFGDGTRLSIL.